Presented here are 5 T cell receptor beta chains from one specimen sequenced in a study of T cell changes during pregnancy in multiple sclerosis. This table comes from immunoSEQ multiplex PCR, and its TCRdb copy is limited to in-frame clones, with some not included. The table lists roughly 100,000 clones, approximately 90% of them singletons. The input for sequencing was peripheral blood, taken after pregnancy. The source of these receptors is a female donor with multiple sclerosis, enrolled in a pregnancy study.

The chain uses TRBV20-1 and TRBJ2-1; a possible D gene is TRBD1 (5 bases). Trimming took off 8 bases at V and 9 bases at J, with 11 bases between the two ends. The CDR3 covers 10 residues. Germline loops: CDR1 DFQATT, CDR2 SNEGSKA (reference sequence). This CDR3 reads CSPRVGEQFF. The CDR3 region has the DNA TGCAGTCCCAGGGTCGGTGAGCAGTTCTTC.

The gene calls are TRBV25-1 and TRBJ2-5; 9 bases are shared with TRBD2. CDR3 size: 15 residues. Germline V gene data show CDR1 as MGHDK and CDR2 as SYGVNS. J lost 2 bases, V lost 6 bases, and 7 bases had no gene match. CDR3 protein: CASSKLAGIQETQYF. The CDR3 DNA reads as TGTGCCAGCAGCAAGCTAGCGGGGATACAAGAGACCCAGTACTTC.

V gene TRBV29-1 combines with J gene TRBJ2-1, with 7 positions matching TRBD1. Losses at the gene ends were 7 bases for V and 7 bases for J; bases not matched to a gene: 10. The CDR3 sequence is 13 residues long. Germline V CDR1 and CDR2: SQVTM, ANQGSEA. The CDR3 reads CSARQGKGNEQFF. For the CDR3, the DNA is TGCAGCGCCCGACAGGGTAAGGGGAATGAGCAGTTCTTC.

The chain employs TRBV12-5 and TRBJ2-4; TRBD1 might be the D (6 bases). The V end lost 1 base, the J end lost 0 bases, and 22 bases lay between the germline ends. Germline CDR1 is LGHNT and CDR2 is FRNRAP. There are 20 residues in the CDR3. CDR3 bases: TGTGCTAGTGGTTTGGGACAAAAAACGGACAGCCGACTAGCCAAAAACATTCAGTACTTC. It specifies CASGLGQKTDSRLAKNIQYF.

The rearrangement uses TRBV6-1 and TRBJ1-6, with 7 positions matching TRBD1. The CDR3 spans 14 residues. J lost 9 bases, V lost 6 bases, and 8 bases had no gene match. Germline V gene sequence: CDR1 MNHNS, CDR2 SASEGT. CDR3 sequence (DNA): TGTGCCAGCAGATCAGGGACAGCCCCTTCACCCCTCCACTTT. Residues: CASRSGTAPSPLHF.